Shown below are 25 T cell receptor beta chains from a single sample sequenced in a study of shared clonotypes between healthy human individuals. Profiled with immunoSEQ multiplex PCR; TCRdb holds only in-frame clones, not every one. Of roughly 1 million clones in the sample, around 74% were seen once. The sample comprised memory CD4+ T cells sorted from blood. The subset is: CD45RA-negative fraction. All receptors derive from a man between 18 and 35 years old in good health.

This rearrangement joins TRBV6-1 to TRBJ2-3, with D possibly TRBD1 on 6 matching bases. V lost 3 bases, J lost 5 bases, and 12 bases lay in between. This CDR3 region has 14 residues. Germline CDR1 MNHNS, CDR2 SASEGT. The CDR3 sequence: CASSEGAVGDTQYF. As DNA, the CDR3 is TGTGCCAGCAGTGAGGGGGCAGTCGGAGATACGCAGTATTTT.

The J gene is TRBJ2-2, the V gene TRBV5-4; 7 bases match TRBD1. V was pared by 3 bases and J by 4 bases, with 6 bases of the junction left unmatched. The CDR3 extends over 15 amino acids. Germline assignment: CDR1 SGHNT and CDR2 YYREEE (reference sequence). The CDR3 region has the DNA TGTGCCAGCAGCTCTCAACAGGGGACCACCGGGGAGCTGTTTTTT. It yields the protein CASSSQQGTTGELFF. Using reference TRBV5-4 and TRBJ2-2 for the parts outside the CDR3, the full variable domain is ETGVTQSPTHLIKTRGQQVTLRCSSQSGHNTVSWYQQALGQGPQFIFQYYREEENGRGNFPPRFSGLQFPNYSSELNVNALELDDSALYLCASSSQQGTTGELFFGEGSRLTVL.

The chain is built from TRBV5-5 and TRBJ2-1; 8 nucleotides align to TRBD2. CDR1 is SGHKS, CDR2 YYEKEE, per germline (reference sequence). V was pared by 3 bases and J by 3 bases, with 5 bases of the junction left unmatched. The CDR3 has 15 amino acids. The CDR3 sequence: CASSSRTSLYNEQFF. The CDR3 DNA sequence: TGTGCCAGCAGCTCGCGGACTAGCCTCTACAATGAGCAGTTCTTC.

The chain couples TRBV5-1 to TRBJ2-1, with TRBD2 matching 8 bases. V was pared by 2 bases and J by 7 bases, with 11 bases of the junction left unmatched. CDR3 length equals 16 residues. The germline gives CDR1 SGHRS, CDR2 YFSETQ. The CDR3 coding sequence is TGCGCCAGCAGCTTTACTACCGGGACTAGTGTTAATGAGCAGTTCTTC. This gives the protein CASSFTTGTSVNEQFF.

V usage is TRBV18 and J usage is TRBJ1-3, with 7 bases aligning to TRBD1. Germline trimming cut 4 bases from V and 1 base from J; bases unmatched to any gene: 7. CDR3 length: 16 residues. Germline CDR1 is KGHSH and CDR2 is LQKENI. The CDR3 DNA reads TGTGCCAGCTCACAAATCGGGACAGCATCTGGAAACACCATATATTTT. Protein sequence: CASSQIGTASGNTIYF.

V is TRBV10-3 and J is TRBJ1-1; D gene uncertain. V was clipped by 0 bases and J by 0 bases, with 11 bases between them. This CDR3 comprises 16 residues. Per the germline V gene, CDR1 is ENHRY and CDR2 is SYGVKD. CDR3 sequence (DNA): TGTGCCATCAGTGAGTCGAGTCGGGGATTGAACACTGAAGCTTTCTTT. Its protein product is CAISESSRGLNTEAFF.

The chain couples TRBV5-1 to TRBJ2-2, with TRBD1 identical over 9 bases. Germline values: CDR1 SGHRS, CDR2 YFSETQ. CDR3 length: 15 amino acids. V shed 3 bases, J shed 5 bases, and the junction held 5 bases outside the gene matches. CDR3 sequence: CASSSVTGGTGELFF. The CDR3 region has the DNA TGCGCCAGCAGCTCGGTGACAGGGGGGACCGGGGAGCTGTTTTTT.

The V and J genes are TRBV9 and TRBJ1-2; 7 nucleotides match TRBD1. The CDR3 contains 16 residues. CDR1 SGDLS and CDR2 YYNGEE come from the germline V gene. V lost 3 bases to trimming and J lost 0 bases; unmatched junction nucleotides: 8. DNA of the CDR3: TGTGCCAGCAGCGCCTGGGACAGTTCTACTAACTATGGCTACACCTTC. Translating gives CASSAWDSSTNYGYTF.

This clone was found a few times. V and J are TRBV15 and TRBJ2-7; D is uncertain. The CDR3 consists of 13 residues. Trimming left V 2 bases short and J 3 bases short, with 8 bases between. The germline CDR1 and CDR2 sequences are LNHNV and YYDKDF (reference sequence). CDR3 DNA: TGTGCCACCAGCAGATCCGCTGGCTACGAGCAGTACTTC. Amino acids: CATSRSAGYEQYF.

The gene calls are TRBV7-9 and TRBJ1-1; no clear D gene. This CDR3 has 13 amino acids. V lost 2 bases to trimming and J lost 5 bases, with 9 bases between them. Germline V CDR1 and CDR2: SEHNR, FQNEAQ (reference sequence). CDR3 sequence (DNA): TGTGCCAGCAGCTTATCACGGGGAACTGAAGCTTTCTTT. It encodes CASSLSRGTEAFF.

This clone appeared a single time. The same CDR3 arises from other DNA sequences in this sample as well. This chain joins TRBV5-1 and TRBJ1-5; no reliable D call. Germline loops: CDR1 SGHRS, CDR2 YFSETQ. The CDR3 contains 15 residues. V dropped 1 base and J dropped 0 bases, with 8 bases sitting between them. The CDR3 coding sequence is TGCGCCAGCAGCTTGTCTGGGAATAGCAATCAGCCCCAGCATTTT. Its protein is CASSLSGNSNQPQHF.

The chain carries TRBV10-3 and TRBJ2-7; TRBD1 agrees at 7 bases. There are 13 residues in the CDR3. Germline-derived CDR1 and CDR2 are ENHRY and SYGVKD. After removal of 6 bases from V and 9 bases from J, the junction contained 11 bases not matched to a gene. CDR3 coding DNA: TGTGCCATCAGGGGTAGACAGGGCCAGGTGCAGTACTTC. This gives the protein CAIRGRQGQVQYF.

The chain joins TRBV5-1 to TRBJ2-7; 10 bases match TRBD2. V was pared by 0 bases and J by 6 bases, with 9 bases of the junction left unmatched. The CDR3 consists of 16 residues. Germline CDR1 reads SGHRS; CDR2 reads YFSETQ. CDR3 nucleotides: TGCGCCAGCAGCTTGGCTAGCGGGAGCCCCCCTCTCGAGCAGTACTTC. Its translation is CASSLASGSPPLEQYF.

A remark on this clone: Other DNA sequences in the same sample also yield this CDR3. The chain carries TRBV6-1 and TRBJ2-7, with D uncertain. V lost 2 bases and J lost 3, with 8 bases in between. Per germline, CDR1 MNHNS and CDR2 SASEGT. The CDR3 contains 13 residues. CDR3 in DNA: TGTGCCAGCAGTGAACAAGGGCTCTACGAGCAGTACTTC. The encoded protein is CASSEQGLYEQYF.

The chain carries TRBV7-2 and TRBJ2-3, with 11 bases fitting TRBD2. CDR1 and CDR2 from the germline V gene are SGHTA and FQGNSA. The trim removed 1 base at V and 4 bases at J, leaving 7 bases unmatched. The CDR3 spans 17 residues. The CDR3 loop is CASSLGLAGFVADTQYF. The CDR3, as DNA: TGTGCCAGCAGCTTAGGACTAGCGGGATTTGTGGCAGATACGCAGTATTTT. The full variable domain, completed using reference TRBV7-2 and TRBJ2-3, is GAGVSQSPSNKVTEKGKDVELRCDPISGHTALYWYRQSLGQGLEFLIYFQGNSAPDKSGLPSDRFSAERTGGSVSTLTIQRTQQEDSAVYLCASSLGLAGFVADTQYFGPGTRLTVL.

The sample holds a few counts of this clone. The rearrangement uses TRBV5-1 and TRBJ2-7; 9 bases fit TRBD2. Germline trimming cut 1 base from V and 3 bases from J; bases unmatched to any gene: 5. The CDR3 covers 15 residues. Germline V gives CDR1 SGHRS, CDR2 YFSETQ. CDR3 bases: TGCGCCAGCAGCTTGAATCTAGCGGGATTCTACGAGCAGTACTTC. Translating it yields CASSLNLAGFYEQYF.

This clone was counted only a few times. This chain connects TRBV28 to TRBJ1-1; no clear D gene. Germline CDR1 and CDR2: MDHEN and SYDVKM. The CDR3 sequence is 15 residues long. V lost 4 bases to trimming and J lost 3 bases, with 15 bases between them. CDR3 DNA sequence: TGTGCCAGCAGTTCCCCGGGCAGTAGGGACACTGAAGCTTTCTTT. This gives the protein CASSSPGSRDTEAFF.

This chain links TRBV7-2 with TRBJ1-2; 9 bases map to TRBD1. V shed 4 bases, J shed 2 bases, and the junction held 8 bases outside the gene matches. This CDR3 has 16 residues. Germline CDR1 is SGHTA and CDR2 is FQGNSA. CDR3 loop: CASSSITGGGNYGYTF. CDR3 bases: TGTGCCAGCAGCTCGATAACAGGGGGCGGGAACTATGGCTACACCTTC.

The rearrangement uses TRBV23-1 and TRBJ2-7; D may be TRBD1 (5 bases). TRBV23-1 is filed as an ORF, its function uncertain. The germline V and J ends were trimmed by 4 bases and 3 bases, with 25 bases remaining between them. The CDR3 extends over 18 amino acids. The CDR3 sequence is CASSPRQNRPPISYEQYF. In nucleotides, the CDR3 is TGCGCCAGCAGTCCGAGACAGAATAGGCCTCCGATTAGCTACGAGCAGTACTTC.

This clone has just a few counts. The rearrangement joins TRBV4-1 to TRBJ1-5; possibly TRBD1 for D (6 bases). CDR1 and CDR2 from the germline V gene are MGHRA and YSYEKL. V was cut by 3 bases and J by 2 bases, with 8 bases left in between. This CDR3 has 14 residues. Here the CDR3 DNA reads TGCGCCAGCAGCCAGGGGGCTGGCAATCAGCCCCAGCATTTT. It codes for CASSQGAGNQPQHF.

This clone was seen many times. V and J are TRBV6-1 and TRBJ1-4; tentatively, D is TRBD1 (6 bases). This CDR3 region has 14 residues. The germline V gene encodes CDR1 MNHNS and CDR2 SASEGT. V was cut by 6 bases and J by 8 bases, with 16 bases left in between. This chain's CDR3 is CASSPPGTREKLFF. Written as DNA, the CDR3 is TGTGCCAGCAGCCCCCCCGGGACACGCGAAAAACTGTTTTTT.

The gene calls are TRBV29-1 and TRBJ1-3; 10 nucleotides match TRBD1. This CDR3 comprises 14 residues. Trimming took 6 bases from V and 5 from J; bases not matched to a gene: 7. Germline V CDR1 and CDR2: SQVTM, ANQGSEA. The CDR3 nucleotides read TGCAGCGTACTGGACAGGGGGAAAAGAAACACCATATATTTT. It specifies CSVLDRGKRNTIYF. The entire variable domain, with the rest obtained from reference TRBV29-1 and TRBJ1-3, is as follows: SAVISQKPSRDICQRGTSLTIQCQVDSQVTMMFWYRQQPGQSLTLIATANQGSEATYESGFVIDKFPISRPNLTFSTLTVSNMSPEDSSIYLCSVLDRGKRNTIYFGEGSWLTVV.

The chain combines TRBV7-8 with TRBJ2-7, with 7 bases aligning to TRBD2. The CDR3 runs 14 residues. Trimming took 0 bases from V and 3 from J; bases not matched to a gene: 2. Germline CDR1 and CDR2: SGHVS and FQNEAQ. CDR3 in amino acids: CASSLAGTNYEQYF. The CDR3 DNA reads TGTGCCAGCAGCTTAGCCGGGACTAACTACGAGCAGTACTTC.

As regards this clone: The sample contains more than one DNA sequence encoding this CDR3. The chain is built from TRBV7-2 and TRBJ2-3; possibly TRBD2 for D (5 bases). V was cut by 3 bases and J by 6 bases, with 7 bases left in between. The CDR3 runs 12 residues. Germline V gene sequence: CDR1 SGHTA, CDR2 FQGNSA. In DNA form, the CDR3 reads TGTGCCAGCAGCTTTCGCGGGGATACGCAGTATTTT. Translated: CASSFRGDTQYF. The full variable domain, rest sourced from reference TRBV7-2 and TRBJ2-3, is GAGVSQSPSNKVTEKGKDVELRCDPISGHTALYWYRQSLGQGLEFLIYFQGNSAPDKSGLPSDRFSAERTGGSVSTLTIQRTQQEDSAVYLCASSFRGDTQYFGPGTRLTVL.

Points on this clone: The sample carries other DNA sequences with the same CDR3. The CDR3 DNA reads TGCGCCAGCAGCCCCGGGACTAGCGCAGATACGCAGTATTTT. This codes for CASSPGTSADTQYF. The chain employs TRBV5-1 and TRBJ2-3, with 10 bases that match TRBD2. V gave up 4 bases and J gave up 4 bases; unmatched junction bases: 3. CDR1 SGHRS and CDR2 YFSETQ come from the germline V gene. The length of the CDR3 is 14 residues.